A single T cell receptor (beta chain) is shown here with its context. Its antigen is not identified. This entry comes from a study of PD-1 blockade in classical Hodgkin lymphoma. J lost 5 bases, V lost 6 bases, and 10 bases had no gene match. The V gene's germline CDR1 is SQVTM and CDR2 ANQGSEA. The CDR3 sequence is 14 residues long. Study results and caveats: Healthy donors were reported to have higher baseline TCR diversity than newly diagnosed patients. What caused the repertoire differences, perhaps disease activity or prior therapy, remains undefined.

Repertoires were generated with immunoSEQ multiplex PCR, while TCRdb's copy carries only in-frame clones and drops some. Among tens of thousands of clones listed, about 85% were seen once. Time point given: newly diagnosed, previously untreated cHL patient sample. Purification of CD4+ T cells from thawed PBMCs was achieved by magnetic negative selection. The genes are TRBV29-1 and TRBJ2-3, with 8 nucleotides matching TRBD1. The sequence derives from a human donor with classical Hodgkin lymphoma. Sequencing was performed on CD4+ T cells from blood. This chain's CDR3 is CSVDRGQGGDTQYF. CDR3 nucleotides: TGCAGCGTAGACCGAGGACAGGGAGGAGATACGCAGTATTTT.